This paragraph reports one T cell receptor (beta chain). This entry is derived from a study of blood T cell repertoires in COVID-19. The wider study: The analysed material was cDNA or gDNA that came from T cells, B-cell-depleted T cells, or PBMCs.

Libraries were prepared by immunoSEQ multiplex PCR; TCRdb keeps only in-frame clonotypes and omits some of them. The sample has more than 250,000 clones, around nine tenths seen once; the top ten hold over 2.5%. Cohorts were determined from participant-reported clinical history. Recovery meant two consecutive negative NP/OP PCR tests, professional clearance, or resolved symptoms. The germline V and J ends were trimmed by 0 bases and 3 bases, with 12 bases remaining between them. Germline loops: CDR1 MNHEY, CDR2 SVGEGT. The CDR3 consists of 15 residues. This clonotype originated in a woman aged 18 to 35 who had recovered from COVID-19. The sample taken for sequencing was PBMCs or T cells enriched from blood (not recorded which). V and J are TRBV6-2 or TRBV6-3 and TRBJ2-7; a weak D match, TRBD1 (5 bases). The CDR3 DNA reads TGTGCCAGCAGTTACTCGATCGGACACAGCTACGAGCAGTACTTC. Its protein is CASSYSIGHSYEQYF.